In this sample, the clone carrying this TCR beta chain turned up once. The CDR3 extends over 15 amino acids. CDR1 is SEHNR, CDR2 FQNEAQ, per germline (reference sequence). V was clipped by 5 bases and J by 4 bases; unmatched bases: 5. Clones were sequenced by immunoSEQ multiplex PCR, and TCRdb holds only the in-frame ones, with some missing. Here the sample spans 470,000 or so clones, approximately 85% being singletons. This record belongs to a study of blood T cell repertoires in COVID-19. V is TRBV7-9 and J is TRBJ1-2; 12 nucleotides align to TRBD1. This sequence was found in a human donor in a cohort sampled during active COVID-19. Sequenced: peripheral blood. DNA of the CDR3: TGTGCCAGCAGCCTAGGGACAGGGGGCATCTATGGCTACACCTTC. This codes for CASSLGTGGIYGYTF.